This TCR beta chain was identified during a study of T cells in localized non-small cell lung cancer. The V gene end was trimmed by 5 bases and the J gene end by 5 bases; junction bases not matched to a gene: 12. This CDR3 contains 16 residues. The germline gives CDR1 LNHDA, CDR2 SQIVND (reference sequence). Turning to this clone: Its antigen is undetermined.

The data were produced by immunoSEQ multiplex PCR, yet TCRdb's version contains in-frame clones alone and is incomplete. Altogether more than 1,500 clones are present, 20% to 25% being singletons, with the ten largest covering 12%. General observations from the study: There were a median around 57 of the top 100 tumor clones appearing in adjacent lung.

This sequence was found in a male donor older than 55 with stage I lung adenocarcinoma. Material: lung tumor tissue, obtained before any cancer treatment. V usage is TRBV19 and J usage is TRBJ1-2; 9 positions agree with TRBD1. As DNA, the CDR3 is TGTGCCAGTAGTCTCGGCTGGGGACAGGGAAAATATGGCTACACCTTC. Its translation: CASSLGWGQGKYGYTF.